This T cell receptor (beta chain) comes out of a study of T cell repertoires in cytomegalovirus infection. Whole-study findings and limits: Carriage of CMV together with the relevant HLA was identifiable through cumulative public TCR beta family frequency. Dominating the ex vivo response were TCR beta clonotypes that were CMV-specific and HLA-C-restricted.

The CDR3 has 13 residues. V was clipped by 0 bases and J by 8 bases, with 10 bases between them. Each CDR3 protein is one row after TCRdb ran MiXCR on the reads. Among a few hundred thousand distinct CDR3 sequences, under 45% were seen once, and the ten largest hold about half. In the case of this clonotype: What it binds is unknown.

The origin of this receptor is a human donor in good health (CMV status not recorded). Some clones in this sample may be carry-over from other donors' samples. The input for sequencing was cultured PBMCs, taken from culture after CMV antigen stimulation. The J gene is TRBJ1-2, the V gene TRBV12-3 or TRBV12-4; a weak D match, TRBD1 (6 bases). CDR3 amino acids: CASSLADSKGYTF. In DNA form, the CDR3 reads TGTGCCAGCAGTTTAGCGGACAGCAAGGGCTACACCTTC.